These 6 T cell receptor beta chains originate from one sample sequenced in a study of blood T cells in healthy people across ages. A second PCR of about 7 to 11 cycles used a sample-barcoded 5' primer and a J-beta primer mix. TCRdb recomputed calls from the 5' RACE reads with MiXCR, one row per CDR3 protein. The sample has 1.5 million to 2 million distinct CDR3 sequences, about 31% seen once. The sequenced sample consisted of blood. Receptor source: a woman aged 25 to 39 in good health.

The genes are TRBV11-1 and TRBJ2-3, with 7 bases aligning to TRBD2. Germline CDR1 SGHAT, CDR2 FQDESV (reference sequence). V was clipped by 5 bases and J by 2 bases; unmatched bases: 13. The CDR3 is 17 residues long. CDR3 sequence (DNA): TGTGCCAGCAGCCGCCGTCAAGCGGGAAGACCCACAGATACGCAGTATTTT. Translating gives CASSRRQAGRPTDTQYF.

This clonotype has only a few counts. The CDR3 reads CAISDPRTAYEQYF. DNA of the CDR3: TGTGCCATCAGTGATCCCCGGACAGCCTACGAGCAGTACTTC. J is TRBJ2-7 and V is TRBV10-3; possible D gene TRBD1, 6 bases. CDR1 and CDR2 (germline): ENHRY, SYGVKD. Trimming left V 3 bases short and J 2 bases short, with 11 bases between. The length of the CDR3 is 14 residues.

The CDR3 loop reads CASSFPGLAGGYNEQFF. Written as DNA, the CDR3 is TGTGCCAGCAGCTTCCCGGGACTAGCGGGGGGATACAATGAGCAGTTCTTC. The chain combines TRBV7-2 with TRBJ2-1; the match to TRBD2 covers 15 bases. V was pared by 3 bases and J by 4 bases, with 4 bases of the junction left unmatched. CDR3 size: 17 residues. In germline, CDR1 is SGHTA, CDR2 FQGNSA.

This clonotype showed up many times. The chain employs TRBV29-1 and TRBJ2-5; the D gene is possibly TRBD2 (7 bases). The germline V and J ends were trimmed by 2 bases and 5 bases, with 18 bases remaining between them. Per germline, CDR1 SQVTM and CDR2 ANQGSEA. There are 15 residues in the CDR3. For the CDR3, the DNA is TGCAGCGTTGAAAGAGGAACGGGGGGCCCGGAGACCCAGTACTTC. Encoded protein: CSVERGTGGPETQYF.

V and J are TRBV6-1 and TRBJ1-4, with TRBD1 matching 7 bases. The J segment lost 0 bases and the V segment lost 5 bases, leaving 6 bases of the junction unmatched. Germline loops: CDR1 MNHNS, CDR2 SASEGT. The CDR3 consists of 16 residues. DNA for the CDR3: TGTGCCAGCAGTACGGGACAGCTTGCAACTAATGAAAAACTGTTTTTT. Amino acids: CASSTGQLATNEKLFF.

J is TRBJ2-1 and V is TRBV12-5, with TRBD2 as a possible D gene (7 bases). The germline V gene encodes CDR1 LGHNT and CDR2 FRNRAP. The CDR3 is 17 amino acids. V was clipped by 0 bases and J by 7 bases, with 19 bases between them. The CDR3 nucleotides are TGTGCTAGTGGTTTGGTACACTCGGGGGGCCGTAGGAATGAGCAGTTCTTC. It translates to CASGLVHSGGRRNEQFF.